A single sample is the source of the 2 T cell receptor beta chains below, sequenced in a study of blood T cell repertoires in COVID-19 (dated by TCRdb to 2019 to 2021). Libraries were constructed by the immunoSEQ multiplex PCR assay. TCRdb holds this immuneACCESS table with in-frame rearrangements only. Some clones are missing; in checked studies, unresolved V genes explain under half, and the rest has no known cause. Present in this sample are roughly 200,000 clones, 70% to 80% of which were seen just once. The leading ten clones occupy around an eighth of the sample. Sample: peripheral blood. The receptors derive from a man over 45 who had recovered from COVID-19.

Details on this clone: The junction shows a germline mismatch at one end, possibly a read error. The chain links TRBV9 to TRBJ2-7; 11 positions agree with TRBD2. The germline gives CDR1 SGDLS, CDR2 YYNGEE. The CDR3 covers 18 residues. Written as DNA, the CDR3 is TGTGCCAGCAGCGGGGGAACCTTACTAGCGGGAGTCTCCCACGAGCAGTACTTC. Translating it yields CASSGGTLLAGVSHEQYF.

This clone was found a few times. The genes are TRBV10-3 and TRBJ2-5; tentatively, D is TRBD2 (5 bases). CDR3 length equals 12 residues. Trimming took 3 bases from V and 4 from J, leaving 6 bases between them. Germline V gene data show CDR1 as ENHRY and CDR2 as SYGVKD. CDR3 loop: CAISEEGETQYF. The CDR3 bases are TGTGCCATCAGTGAAGAGGGAGAGACCCAGTACTTC.